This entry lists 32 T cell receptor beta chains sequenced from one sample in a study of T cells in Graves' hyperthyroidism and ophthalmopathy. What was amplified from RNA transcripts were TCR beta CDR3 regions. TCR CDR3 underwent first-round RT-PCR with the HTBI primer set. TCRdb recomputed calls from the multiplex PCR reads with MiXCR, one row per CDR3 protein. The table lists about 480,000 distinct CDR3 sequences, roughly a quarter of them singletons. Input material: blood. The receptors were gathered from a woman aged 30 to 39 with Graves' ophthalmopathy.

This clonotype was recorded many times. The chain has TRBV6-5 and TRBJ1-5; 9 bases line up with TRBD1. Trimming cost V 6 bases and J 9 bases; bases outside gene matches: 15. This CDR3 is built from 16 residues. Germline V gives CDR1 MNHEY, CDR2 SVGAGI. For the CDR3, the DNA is TGTGCCAGCAGCTGGGCTGGCCCACAGGGACAGGGGCCCCAGCATTTT. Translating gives CASSWAGPQGQGPQHF.

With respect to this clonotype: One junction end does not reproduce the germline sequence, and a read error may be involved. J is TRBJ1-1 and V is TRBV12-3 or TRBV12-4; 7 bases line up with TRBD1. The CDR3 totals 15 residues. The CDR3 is CASSEEQGGLTEALF. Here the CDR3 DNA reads TGTGCCAGCAGTGAAGAGCAGGGGGGACTCACTGAAGCTCTCTTT.

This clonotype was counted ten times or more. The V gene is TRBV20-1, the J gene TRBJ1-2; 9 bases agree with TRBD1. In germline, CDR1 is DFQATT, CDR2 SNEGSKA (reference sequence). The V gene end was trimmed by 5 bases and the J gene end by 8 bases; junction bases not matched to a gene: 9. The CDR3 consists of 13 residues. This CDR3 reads CSAAGTGPRGYTF. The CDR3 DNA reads TGCAGTGCTGCCGGGACAGGGCCTCGGGGCTACACCTTC.

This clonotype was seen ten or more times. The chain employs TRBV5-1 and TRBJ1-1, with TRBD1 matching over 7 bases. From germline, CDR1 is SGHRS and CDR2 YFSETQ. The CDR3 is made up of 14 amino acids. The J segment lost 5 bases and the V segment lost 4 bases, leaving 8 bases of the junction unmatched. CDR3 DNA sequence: TGCGCCAGCAGCCTAGGACAGGCTAGTACTGAAGCTTTCTTT. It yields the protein CASSLGQASTEAFF.

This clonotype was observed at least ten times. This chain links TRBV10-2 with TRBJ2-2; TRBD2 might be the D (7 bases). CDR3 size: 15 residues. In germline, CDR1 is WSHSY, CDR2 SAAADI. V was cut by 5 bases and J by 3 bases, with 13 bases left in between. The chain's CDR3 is CASSLEGGYTGELFF. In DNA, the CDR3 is TGCGCCAGCAGTTTGGAGGGGGGGTACACCGGGGAGCTGTTTTTT.

CDR3 protein: CASSRSPLKETQYF. The CDR3 bases are TGTGCCAGCAGTCGTAGCCCATTGAAAGAGACCCAGTACTTC. The J gene is TRBJ2-5, the V gene TRBV12-3 or TRBV12-4, with unresolved D. The CDR3 is made up of 14 amino acids. V shed 5 bases and J shed 3 bases, with 13 bases lying between them.

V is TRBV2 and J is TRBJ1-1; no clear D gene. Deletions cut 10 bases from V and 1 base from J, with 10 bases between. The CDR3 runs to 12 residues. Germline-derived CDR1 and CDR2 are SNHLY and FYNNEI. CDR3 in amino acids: CATLQPNTEAFF. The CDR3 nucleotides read TGTGCCACCTTACAACCGAACACTGAAGCTTTCTTT.

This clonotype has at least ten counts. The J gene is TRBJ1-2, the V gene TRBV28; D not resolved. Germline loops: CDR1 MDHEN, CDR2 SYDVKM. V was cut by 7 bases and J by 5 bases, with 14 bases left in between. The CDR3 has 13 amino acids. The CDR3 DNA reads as TGTGCCAGCATCCCGCGGGGTAGATATGGCTACACCTTC. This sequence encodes CASIPRGRYGYTF.

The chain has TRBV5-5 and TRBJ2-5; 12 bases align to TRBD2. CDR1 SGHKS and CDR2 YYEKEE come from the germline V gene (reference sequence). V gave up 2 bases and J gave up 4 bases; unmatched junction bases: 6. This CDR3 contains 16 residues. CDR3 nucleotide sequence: TGTGCCAGCAGCTTATCGCTAGCGGGGGGGCGAGAGACCCAGTACTTC. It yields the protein CASSLSLAGGRETQYF.

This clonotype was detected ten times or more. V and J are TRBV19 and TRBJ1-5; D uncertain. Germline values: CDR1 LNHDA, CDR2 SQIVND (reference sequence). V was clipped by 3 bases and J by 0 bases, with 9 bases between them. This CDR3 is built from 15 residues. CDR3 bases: TGTGCCAGTAGTATGGCGGGGAATAGCAATCAGCCCCAGCATTTT. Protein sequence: CASSMAGNSNQPQHF.

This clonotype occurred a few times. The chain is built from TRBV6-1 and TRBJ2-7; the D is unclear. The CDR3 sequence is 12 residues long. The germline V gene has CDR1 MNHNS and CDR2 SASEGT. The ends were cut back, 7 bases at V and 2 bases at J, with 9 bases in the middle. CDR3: CASMQVPYEQYF. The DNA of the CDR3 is TGTGCCAGCATGCAGGTTCCCTACGAGCAGTACTTC.

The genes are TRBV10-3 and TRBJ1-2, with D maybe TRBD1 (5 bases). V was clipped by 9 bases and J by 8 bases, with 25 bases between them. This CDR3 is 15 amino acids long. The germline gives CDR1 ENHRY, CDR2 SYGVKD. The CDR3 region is CAIPRPGPVFGGYTF. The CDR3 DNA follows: TGTGCCATACCTCGGCCGGGGCCAGTGTTCGGGGGCTACACCTTC.

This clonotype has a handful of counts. The CDR3 is CASSLRGSGQPQHF. CDR3 nucleotides: TGTGCCAGCAGCTTACGCGGGTCGGGTCAGCCCCAGCATTTT. V usage is TRBV11-1 and J usage is TRBJ1-5; D remains unclear. The V and J ends lost 2 bases and 6 bases respectively, with 11 bases between them. This CDR3 region has 14 residues. Germline V gene data show CDR1 as SGHAT and CDR2 as FQDESV (reference sequence).

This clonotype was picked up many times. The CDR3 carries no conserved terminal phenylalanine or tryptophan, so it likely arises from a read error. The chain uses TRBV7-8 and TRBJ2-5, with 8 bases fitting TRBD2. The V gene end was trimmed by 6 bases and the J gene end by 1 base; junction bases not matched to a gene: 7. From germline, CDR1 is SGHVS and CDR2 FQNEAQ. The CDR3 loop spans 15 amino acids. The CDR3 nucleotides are TGTGCCAGCAGTCCCCATAGCGGGATCCAAGAGACCCAGTACCTC. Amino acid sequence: CASSPHSGIQETQYL.

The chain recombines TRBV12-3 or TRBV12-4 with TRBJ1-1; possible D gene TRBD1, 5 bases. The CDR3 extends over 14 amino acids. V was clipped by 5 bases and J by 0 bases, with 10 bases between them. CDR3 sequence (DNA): TGTGCCAGCAGTATGACACAGGTGAACACTGAAGCTTTCTTT. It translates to CASSMTQVNTEAFF.

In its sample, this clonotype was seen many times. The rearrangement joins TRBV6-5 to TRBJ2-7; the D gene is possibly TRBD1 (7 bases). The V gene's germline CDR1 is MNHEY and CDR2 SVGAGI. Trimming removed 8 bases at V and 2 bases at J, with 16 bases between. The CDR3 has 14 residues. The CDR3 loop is CASSSGGTAYEQYF. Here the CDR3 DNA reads TGTGCCAGCTCTTCGGGCGGGACAGCCTACGAGCAGTACTTC.

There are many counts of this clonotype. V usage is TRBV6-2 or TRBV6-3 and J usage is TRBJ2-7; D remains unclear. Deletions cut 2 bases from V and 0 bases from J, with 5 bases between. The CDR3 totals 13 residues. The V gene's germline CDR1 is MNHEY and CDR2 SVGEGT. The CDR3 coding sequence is TGTGCCAGCAGTTACGAACTCTCCTACGAGCAGTACTTC. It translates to CASSYELSYEQYF.

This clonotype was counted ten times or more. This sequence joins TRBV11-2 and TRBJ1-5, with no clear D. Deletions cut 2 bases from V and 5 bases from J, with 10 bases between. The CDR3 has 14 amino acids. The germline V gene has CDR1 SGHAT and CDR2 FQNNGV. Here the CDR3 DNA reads TGTGCCAGCAGCTTAACCCTCGGAGATCAGCCCCAGCATTTT. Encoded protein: CASSLTLGDQPQHF.

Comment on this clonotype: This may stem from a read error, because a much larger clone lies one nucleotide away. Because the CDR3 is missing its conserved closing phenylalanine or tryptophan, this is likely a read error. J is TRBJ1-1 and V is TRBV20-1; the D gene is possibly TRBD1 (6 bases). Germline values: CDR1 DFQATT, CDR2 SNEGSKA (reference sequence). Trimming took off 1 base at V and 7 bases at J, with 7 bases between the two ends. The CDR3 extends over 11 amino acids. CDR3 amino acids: CSARVQGEAFL. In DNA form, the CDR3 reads TGCAGTGCTAGAGTACAGGGTGAAGCTTTCTTG.

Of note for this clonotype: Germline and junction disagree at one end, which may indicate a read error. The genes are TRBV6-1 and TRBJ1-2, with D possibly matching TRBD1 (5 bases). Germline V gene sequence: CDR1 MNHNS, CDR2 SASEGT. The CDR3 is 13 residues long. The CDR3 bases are TGTGCCATCAGGCTAGGGGAAGACTATAGCTACACCTTC. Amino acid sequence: CAIRLGEDYSYTF.

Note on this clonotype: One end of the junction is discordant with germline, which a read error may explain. CDR3 in DNA: TGTGCTAGCAGCTTAGGACAGGCGGAGACCCAGTACTTC. It specifies CASSLGQAETQYF. The chain employs TRBV7-7 and TRBJ2-5, with 7 bases lining up with TRBD1. Germline CDR1 SSHAT, CDR2 FNYEAQ (reference sequence). This CDR3 comprises 13 residues.

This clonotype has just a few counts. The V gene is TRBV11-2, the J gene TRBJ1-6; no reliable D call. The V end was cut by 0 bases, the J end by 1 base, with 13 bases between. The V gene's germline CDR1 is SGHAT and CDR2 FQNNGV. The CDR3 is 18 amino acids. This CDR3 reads CASSLDRMVGSYNSPLHF. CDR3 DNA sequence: TGTGCCAGCAGCTTAGACAGAATGGTCGGGTCCTATAATTCACCCCTCCACTTT.

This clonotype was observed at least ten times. The CDR3 region has the DNA TGCAGTGCTGAAGTACTAGCTTCCCACGAGCAGTACTTC. Encoded protein: CSAEVLASHEQYF. J is TRBJ2-7 and V is TRBV20-1; possibly TRBD2 for D (6 bases). V dropped 5 bases and J dropped 5 bases, with 16 bases sitting between them. Germline loops: CDR1 DFQATT, CDR2 SNEGSKA (reference sequence). CDR3 length: 13 amino acids.

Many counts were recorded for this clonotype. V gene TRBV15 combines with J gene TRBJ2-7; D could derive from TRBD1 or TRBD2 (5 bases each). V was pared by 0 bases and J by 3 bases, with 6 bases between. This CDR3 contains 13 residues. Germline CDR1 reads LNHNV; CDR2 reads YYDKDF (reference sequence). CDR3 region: CATSREGVYEQYF. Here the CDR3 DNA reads TGTGCCACCAGCAGAGAGGGGGTCTACGAGCAGTACTTC.

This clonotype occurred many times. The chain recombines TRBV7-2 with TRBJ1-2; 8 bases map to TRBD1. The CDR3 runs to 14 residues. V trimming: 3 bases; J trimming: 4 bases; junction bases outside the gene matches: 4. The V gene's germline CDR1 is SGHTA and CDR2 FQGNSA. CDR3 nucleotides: TGTGCCAGCAGCTTCGCCGGGACAGGCTATGGCTACACCTTC. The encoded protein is CASSFAGTGYGYTF.

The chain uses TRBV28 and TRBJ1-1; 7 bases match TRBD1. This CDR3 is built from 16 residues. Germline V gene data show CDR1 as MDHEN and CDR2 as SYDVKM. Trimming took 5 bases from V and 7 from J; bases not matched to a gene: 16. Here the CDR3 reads CASSPGFLGQRLEAFF. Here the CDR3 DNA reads TGTGCCAGCAGTCCGGGGTTCTTGGGACAGCGCCTTGAAGCTTTCTTT.

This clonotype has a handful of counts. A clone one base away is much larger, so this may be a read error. The CDR3 spells CASSGRGQTNCEQYF. In DNA, the CDR3 is TGTGCCAGTAGTGGCCGCGGACAGACGAACTGCGAGCAGTACTTC. V is TRBV19 and J is TRBJ2-7; D might be TRBD1 (6 bases). V dropped 5 bases and J dropped 6 bases, with 20 bases sitting between them. The germline V gene has CDR1 LNHDA and CDR2 SQIVND (reference sequence). The CDR3 consists of 15 residues.

CDR3 coding DNA: TGTGCCACCAGTGATTTATCAAAGACCCAGTACTTC. Protein product: CATSDLSKTQYF. The rearrangement joins TRBV24-1 to TRBJ2-5; no clear D. Germline lookup yields CDR1 KGHDR and CDR2 SFDVKD. The CDR3 spans 12 residues. Between the trimmed V and J ends, which lost 1 base and 6 bases, there was a span of 5 bases.

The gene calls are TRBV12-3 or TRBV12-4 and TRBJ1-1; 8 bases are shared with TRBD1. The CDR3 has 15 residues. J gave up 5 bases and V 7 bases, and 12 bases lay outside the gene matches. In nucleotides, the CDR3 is TGTGCCAGCACATTCGCAGGGGGCGCGAGGACTGAAGCTTTCTTT. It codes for CASTFAGGARTEAFF.

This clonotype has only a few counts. The CDR3 here is CAISDRAGELFF. Here the CDR3 DNA reads TGTGCCATCTCGGACAGGGCCGGGGAGCTGTTTTTT. The chain is built from TRBV10-3 and TRBJ2-2, with TRBD1 matching 8 bases. Germline CDR1 is ENHRY and CDR2 is SYGVKD. With 8 bases clipped from V and 6 bases from J, the junction kept 2 bases outside the gene matches. This CDR3 is built from 12 residues.

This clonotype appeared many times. The CDR3 bases are TGTGCCAGCAGGAGGGAGATTGAGAACACCGGGGAGCTGTTTTTT. Encoded protein: CASRREIENTGELFF. V gene TRBV2 combines with J gene TRBJ2-2; tentative D call: TRBD2 (5 bases). Deletions cut 6 bases from V and 1 base from J, with 12 bases between. This CDR3 comprises 15 residues. Looked up from germline, CDR1 is SNHLY and CDR2 is FYNNEI.

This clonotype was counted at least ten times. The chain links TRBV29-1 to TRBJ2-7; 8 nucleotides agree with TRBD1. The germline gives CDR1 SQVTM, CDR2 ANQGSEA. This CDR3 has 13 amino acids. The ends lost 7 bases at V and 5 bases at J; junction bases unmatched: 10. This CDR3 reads CSASPLTGDEQYF. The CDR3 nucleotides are TGCAGCGCGAGCCCCCTGACAGGGGACGAGCAGTACTTC.